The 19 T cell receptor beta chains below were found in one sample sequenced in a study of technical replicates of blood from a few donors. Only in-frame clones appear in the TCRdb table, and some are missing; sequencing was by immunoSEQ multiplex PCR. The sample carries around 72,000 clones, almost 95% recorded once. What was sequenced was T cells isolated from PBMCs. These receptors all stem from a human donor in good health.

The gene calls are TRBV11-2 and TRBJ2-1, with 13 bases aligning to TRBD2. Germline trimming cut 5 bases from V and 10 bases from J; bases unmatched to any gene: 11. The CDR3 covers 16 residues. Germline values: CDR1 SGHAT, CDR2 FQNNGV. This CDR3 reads CASSPYGTSGIGEQFF. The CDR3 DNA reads TGTGCCAGCAGCCCATACGGGACTAGCGGGATAGGCGAGCAGTTCTTC.

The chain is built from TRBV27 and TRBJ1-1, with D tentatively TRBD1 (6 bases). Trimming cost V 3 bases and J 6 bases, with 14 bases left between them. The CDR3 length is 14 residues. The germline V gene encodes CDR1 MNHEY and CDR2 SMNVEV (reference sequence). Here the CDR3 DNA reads TGTGCCAGCAGTTTCTATCCGGGACAACCTGAAGCTTTCTTT. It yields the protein CASSFYPGQPEAFF.

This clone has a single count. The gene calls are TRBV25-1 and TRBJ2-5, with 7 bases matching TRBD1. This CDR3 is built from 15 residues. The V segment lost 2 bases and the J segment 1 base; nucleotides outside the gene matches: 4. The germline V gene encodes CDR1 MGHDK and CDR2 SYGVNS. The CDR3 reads CASSEHGTVQETQYF. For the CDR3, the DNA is TGTGCCAGCAGTGAACACGGGACAGTCCAAGAGACCCAGTACTTC.

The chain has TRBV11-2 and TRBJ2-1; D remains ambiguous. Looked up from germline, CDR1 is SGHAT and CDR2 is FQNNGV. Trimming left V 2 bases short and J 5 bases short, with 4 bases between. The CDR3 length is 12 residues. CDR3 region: CASSLSDNEQFF. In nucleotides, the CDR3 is TGTGCCAGCAGCTTATCGGACAATGAGCAGTTCTTC.

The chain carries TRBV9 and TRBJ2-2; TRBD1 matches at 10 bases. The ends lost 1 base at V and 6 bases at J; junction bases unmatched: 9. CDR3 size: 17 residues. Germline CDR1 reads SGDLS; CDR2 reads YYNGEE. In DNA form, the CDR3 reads TGTGCCAGCAGCGTACGGCCCGGACAGGGGGATGCCGGGGAGCTGTTTTTT. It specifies CASSVRPGQGDAGELFF.

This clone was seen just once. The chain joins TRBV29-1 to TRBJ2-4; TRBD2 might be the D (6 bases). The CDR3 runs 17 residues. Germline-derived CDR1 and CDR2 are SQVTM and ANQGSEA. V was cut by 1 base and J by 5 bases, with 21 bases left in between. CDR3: CSVEVYVRGRLQNIQYF. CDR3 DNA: TGCAGCGTTGAAGTATACGTCCGGGGGAGGCTTCAAAACATTCAGTACTTC.

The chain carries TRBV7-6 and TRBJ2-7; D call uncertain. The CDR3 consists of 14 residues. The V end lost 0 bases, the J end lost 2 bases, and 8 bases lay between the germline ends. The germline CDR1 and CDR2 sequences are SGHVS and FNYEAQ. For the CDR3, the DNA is TGTGCCAGCAGCTTAGCGCCGACAACCTACGAGCAGTACTTC. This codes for CASSLAPTTYEQYF.

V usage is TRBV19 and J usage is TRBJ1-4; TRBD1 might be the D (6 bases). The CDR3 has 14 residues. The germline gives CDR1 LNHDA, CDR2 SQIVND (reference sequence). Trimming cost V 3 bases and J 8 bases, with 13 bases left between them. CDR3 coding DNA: TGTGCCAGTAGTATTTACAGGGATGACGAAAAACTGTTTTTT. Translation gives CASSIYRDDEKLFF.

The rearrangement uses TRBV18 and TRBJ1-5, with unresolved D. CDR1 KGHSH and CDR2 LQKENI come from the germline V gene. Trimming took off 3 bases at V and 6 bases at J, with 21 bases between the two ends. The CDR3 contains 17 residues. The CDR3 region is CASSPPPRGVEFQPQHF. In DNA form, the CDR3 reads TGTGCCAGCTCACCTCCACCCCGCGGGGTTGAGTTTCAGCCCCAGCATTTT.

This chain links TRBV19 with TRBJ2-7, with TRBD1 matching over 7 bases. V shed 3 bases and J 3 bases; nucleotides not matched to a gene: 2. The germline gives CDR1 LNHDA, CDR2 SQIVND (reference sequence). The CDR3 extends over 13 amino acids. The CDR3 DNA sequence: TGTGCCAGTAGTATGGGACAGTACTACGAGCAGTACTTC. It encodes CASSMGQYYEQYF.

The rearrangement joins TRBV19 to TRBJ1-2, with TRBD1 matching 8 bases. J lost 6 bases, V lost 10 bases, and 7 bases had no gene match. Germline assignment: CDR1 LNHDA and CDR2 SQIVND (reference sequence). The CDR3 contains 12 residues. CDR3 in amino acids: CATVTGEDGYTF. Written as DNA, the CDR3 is TGTGCCACGGTGACAGGGGAAGATGGCTACACCTTC.

This CDR3 reads CASRKRDSTNEKLFF. The DNA for the CDR3 is TGTGCCAGCAGGAAGAGAGACAGCACTAATGAAAAACTGTTTTTT. V is TRBV11-3 and J is TRBJ1-4; D may be TRBD1 (5 bases). The CDR3 is 15 amino acids. Germline V gene lookup returns CDR1 SGHNT and CDR2 YENEEA. Trimming removed 6 bases from V and 2 bases from J, with 13 bases in between. The full variable domain, completed using reference TRBV11-3 and TRBJ1-4, is EAGVVQSPRYKIIEKKQPVAFWCNPISGHNTLYWYLQNLGQGPELLIRYENEEAVDDSQLPKDRFSAERLKGVDSTLKIQPAELGDSAVYLCASRKRDSTNEKLFFGSGTQLSVL.

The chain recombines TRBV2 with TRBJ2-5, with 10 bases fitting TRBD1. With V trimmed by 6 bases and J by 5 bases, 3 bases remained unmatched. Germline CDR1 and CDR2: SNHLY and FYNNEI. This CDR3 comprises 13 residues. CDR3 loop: CASRTGGYETQYF. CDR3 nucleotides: TGTGCCAGCAGGACAGGGGGCTATGAGACCCAGTACTTC.

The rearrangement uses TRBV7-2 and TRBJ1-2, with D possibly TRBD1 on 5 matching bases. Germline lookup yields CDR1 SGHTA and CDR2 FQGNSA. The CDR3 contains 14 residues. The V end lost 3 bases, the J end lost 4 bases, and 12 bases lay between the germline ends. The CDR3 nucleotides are TGTGCCAGCAGCTTGGGGACTGCCGCCTATGGCTACACCTTC. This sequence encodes CASSLGTAAYGYTF.

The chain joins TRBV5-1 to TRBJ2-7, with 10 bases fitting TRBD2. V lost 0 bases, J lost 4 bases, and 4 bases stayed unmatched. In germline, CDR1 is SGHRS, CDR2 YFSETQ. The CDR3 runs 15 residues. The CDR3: CASSLGLAGEYEQYF. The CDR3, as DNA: TGCGCCAGCAGCTTGGGCCTAGCGGGGGAATACGAGCAGTACTTC. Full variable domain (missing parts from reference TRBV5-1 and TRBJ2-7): KAGVTQTPRYLIKTRGQQVTLSCSPISGHRSVSWYQQTPGQGLQFLFEYFSETQRNKGNFPGRFSGRQFSNSRSEMNVSTLELGDSALYLCASSLGLAGEYEQYFGPGTRLTVT.

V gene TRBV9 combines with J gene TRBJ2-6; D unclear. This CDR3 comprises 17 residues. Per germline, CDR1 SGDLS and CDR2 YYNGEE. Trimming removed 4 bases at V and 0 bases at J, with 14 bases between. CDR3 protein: CASSLPLTTSGANVLTF. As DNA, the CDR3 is TGTGCCAGCAGCCTTCCGTTAACAACCTCTGGGGCCAACGTCCTGACTTTC.

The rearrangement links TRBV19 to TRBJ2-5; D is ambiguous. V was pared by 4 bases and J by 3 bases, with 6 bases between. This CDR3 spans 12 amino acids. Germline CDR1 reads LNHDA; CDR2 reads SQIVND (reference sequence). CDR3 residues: CASSKLEETQYF. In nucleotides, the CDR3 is TGTGCCAGTAGTAAGCTGGAAGAGACCCAGTACTTC.

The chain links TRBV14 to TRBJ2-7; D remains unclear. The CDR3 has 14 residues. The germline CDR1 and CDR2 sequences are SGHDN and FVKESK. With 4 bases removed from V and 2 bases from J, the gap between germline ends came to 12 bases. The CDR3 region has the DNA TGTGCCAGCAGCCCCCTAACGTTCCCCTACGAGCAGTACTTC. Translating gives CASSPLTFPYEQYF.

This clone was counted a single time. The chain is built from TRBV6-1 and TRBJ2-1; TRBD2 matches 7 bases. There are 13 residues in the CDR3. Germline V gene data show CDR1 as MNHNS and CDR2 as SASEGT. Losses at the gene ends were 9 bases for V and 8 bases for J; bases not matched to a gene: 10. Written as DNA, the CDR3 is TGTGCCAGTATCACGGGAGGCGGGGATGAGCAGTTCTTC. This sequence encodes CASITGGGDEQFF.